This T cell receptor beta chain was identified in a study of regulatory T cells. Study-wide results and limits: Regulatory T cells showed the strongest V-J pair restriction and V/J gene skewing among patient repertoires.

In regard to this clone: Its matching antigen is unknown.

Amplification used 52 TRBV primers and 13 TRBJ primers. The assay was immunoSEQ multiplex PCR, and TCRdb's table has in-frame clones only and misses some. The data show approximately 20,000 clones, 80% to 95% seen once. Trimming left V 0 bases short and J 5 bases short, with 8 bases between. Germline assignment: CDR1 MNHNY and CDR2 SVGAGI (reference sequence). The length of the CDR3 is 13 residues. The specimen was CD8+ T cells sorted from blood. This receptor was obtained from a child younger than 10 with CD3G deficiency. The chain joins TRBV6-6 to TRBJ2-7, with D uncertain. The CDR3 protein is CASSYSIGHEQYF. CDR3 bases: TGTGCCAGCAGTTACTCGATTGGCCACGAGCAGTACTTC.